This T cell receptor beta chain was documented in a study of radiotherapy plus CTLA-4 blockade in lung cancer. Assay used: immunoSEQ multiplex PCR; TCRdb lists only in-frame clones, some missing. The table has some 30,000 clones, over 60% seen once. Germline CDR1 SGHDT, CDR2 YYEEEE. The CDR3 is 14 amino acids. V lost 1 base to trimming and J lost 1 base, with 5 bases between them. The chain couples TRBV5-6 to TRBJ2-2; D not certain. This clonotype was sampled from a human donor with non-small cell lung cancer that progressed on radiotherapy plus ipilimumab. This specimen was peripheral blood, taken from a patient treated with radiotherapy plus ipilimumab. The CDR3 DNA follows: TGTGCCAGCAGCTTGACCTTGAACACCGGGGAGCTGTTTTTT. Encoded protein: CASSLTLNTGELFF.